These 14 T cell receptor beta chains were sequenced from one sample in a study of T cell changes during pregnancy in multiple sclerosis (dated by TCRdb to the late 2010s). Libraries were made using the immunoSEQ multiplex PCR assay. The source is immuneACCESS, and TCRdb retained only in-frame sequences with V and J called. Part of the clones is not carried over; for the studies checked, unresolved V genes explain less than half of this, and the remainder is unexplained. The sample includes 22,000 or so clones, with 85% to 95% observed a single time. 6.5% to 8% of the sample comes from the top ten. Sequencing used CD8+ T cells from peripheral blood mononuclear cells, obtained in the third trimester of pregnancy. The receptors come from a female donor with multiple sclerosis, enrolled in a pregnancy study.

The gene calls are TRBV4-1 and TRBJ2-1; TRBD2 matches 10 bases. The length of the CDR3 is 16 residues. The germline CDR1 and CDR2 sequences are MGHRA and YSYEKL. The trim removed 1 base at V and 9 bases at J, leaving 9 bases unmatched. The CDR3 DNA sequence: TGCGCCAGCAGCCAAGGATCCCTAGCGGGAGATGGTGAGCAGTTCTTC. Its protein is CASSQGSLAGDGEQFF.

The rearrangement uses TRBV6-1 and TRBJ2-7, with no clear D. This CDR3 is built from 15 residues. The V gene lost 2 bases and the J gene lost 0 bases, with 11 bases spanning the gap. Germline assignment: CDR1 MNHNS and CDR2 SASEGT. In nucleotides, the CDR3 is TGTGCCAGCAGTGAATGGGCAGTGAGCTCCTACGAGCAGTACTTC. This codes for CASSEWAVSSYEQYF.

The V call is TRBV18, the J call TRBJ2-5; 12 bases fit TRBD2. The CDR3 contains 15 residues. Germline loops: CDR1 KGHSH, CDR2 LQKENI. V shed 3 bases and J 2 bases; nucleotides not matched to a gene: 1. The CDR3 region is CASSPGLAGQETQYF. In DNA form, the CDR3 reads TGTGCCAGCTCACCTGGACTAGCGGGGCAAGAGACCCAGTACTTC.

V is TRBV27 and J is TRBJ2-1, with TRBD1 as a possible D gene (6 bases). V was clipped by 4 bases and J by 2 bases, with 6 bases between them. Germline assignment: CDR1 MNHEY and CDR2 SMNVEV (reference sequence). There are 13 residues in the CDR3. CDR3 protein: CASSWTAYNEQFF. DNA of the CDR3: TGTGCCAGCAGTTGGACAGCCTACAATGAGCAGTTCTTC.

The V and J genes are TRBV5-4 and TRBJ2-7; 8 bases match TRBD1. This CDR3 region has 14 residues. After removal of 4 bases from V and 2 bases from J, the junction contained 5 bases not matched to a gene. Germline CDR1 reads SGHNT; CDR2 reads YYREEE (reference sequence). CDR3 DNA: TGTGCCAGCAGCCTCGGACAGGGCCCCTACGAGCAGTACTTC. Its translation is CASSLGQGPYEQYF.

This chain's CDR3 is CASSPRGGASYEQYF. Written as DNA, the CDR3 is TGTGCCAGCAGCCCCCGGGGGGGAGCCTCCTACGAGCAGTACTTC. J is TRBJ2-7 and V is TRBV7-9; 8 bases are a match to TRBD2. The germline CDR1 and CDR2 sequences are SEHNR and FQNEAQ (reference sequence). CDR3 length equals 15 residues. V shed 5 bases, J shed 0 bases, and the junction held 6 bases outside the gene matches. Drawing the rest from reference TRBV7-9 and TRBJ2-7, the complete variable domain is DTGVSQNPRHKITKRGQNVTFRCDPISEHNRLYWYRQTLGQGPEFLTYFQNEAQLEKSRLLSDRFSAERPKGSFSTLEIQRTEQGDSAMYLCASSPRGGASYEQYFGPGTRLTVT.

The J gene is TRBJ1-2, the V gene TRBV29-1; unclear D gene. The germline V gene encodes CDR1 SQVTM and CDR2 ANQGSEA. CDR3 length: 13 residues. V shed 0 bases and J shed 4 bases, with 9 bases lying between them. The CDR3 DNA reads TGCAGCGTTGAAGAGGTACAGCTCTATGGCTACACCTTC. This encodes CSVEEVQLYGYTF. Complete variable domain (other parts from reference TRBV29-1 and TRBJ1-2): SAVISQKPSRDICQRGTSLTIQCQVDSQVTMMFWYRQQPGQSLTLIATANQGSEATYESGFVIDKFPISRPNLTFSTLTVSNMSPEDSSIYLCSVEEVQLYGYTFGSGTRLTVV.

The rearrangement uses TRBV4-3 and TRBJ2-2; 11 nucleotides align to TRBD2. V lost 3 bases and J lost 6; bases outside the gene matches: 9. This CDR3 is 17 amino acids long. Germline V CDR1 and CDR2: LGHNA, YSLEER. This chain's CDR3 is CASSQASGGTVSGELFF. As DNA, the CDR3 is TGCGCCAGCAGCCAGGCTAGCGGGGGGACTGTCTCCGGGGAGCTGTTTTTT.

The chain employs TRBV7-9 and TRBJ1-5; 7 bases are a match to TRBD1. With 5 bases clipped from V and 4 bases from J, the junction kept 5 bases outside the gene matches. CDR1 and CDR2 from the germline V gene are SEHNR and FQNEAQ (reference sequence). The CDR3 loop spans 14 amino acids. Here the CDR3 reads CASSLDRENQPQHF. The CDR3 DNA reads TGTGCCAGCAGCCTAGACAGGGAAAATCAGCCCCAGCATTTT.

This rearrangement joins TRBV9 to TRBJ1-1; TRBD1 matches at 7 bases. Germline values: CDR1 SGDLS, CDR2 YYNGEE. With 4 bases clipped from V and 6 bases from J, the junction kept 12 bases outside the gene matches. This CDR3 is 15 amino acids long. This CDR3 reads CASSLSSGGRAEAFF. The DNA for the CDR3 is TGTGCCAGCAGCCTCTCGTCAGGGGGTCGGGCTGAAGCTTTCTTT.

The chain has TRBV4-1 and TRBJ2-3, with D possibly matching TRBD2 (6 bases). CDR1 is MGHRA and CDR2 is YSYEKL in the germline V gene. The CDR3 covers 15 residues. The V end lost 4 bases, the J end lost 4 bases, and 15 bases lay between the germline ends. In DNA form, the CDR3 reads TGCGCCAGCAGCCCGGACGGGACTGGGTCAGATACGCAGTATTTT. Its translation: CASSPDGTGSDTQYF.

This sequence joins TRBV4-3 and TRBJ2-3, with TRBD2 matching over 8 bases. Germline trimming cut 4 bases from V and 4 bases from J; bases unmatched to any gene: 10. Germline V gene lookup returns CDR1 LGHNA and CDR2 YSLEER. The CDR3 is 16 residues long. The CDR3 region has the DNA TGCGCCAGCAGCCCGATTCCGGGGGGGCGGGCAGATACGCAGTATTTT. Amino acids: CASSPIPGGRADTQYF.

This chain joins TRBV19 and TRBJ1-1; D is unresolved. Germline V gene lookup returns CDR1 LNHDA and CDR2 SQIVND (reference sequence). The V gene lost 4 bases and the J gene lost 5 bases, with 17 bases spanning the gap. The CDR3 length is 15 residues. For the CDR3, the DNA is TGTGCCAGTAGTACCTCCGGGAGCCTGCGGACTGAAGCTTTCTTT. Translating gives CASSTSGSLRTEAFF.

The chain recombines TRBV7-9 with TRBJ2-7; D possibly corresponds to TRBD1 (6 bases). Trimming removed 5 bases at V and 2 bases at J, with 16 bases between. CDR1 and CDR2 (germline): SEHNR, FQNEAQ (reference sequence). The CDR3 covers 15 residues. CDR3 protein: CASSPPGHRPYEQYF. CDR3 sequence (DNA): TGTGCCAGCAGCCCACCGGGACATAGACCCTACGAGCAGTACTTC.